One and the same sample provided the 23 T cell receptor beta chains below, sequenced in a study of OX40 agonist ivuxolimab in advanced cancers. Clones were read by immunoSEQ multiplex PCR, and TCRdb kept only the in-frame ones, dropping some. The sample yields 55,000 or so clones, 70% to 90% seen once. Here the sequenced sample was CD4+ or CD8+ T cells sorted from blood, taken in a trial of the OX40 agonist ivuxolimab. These receptors were obtained from an adult with an advanced solid tumor such as melanoma, head and neck, liver or kidney cancer.

The chain recombines TRBV7-2 with TRBJ2-5, with D tentatively TRBD2 (6 bases). V lost 5 bases, J lost 5 bases, and 15 bases lay in between. This CDR3 comprises 14 residues. Germline V gene lookup returns CDR1 SGHTA and CDR2 FQGNSA. CDR3: CASSRSGRGETQYF. CDR3 DNA: TGTGCCAGCAGCCGTAGCGGTCGGGGGGAGACCCAGTACTTC.

This chain joins TRBV14 and TRBJ2-7; D assignment may be TRBD1 or TRBD2 (5 bases each). The CDR3 sequence is 16 residues long. Germline-derived CDR1 and CDR2 are SGHDN and FVKESK. The germline V and J ends were trimmed by 3 bases and 6 bases, with 21 bases remaining between them. The CDR3 reads CASSHSLYRRAGEQYF. The CDR3, as DNA: TGTGCCAGCAGCCACTCCTTATACAGGCGCGCGGGCGAGCAGTACTTC.

This chain links TRBV21-1 with TRBJ2-3. TRBV21-1 is flagged as a pseudogene. The CDR3 is made up of 13 amino acids. CDR3 in amino acids: CASSSLHTDTQYF. CDR3 DNA sequence: TGTGCCAGCAGCAGTCTACACACAGATACGCAGTATTTT.

A remark on this clone: Within the sample, other DNA sequences also encode this same CDR3. This sequence joins TRBV30 and TRBJ2-7, with D perhaps TRBD2 (6 bases). In germline, CDR1 is GTSNPN, CDR2 SVGIG (reference sequence). The CDR3 consists of 12 residues. Trimming left V 3 bases short and J 4 bases short, with 10 bases between. The CDR3 DNA reads as TGTGCCTGGAGCGTGGGGGGTTACGAGCAGTACTTC. Its translation: CAWSVGGYEQYF. Looking up the rest from reference TRBV30 and TRBJ2-7 gives the full variable domain: SQTIHQWPATLVQPVGSPLSLECTVEGTSNPNLYWYRQAAGRGLQLLFYSVGIGQISSEVPQNLSASRPQDRQFILSSKKLLLSDSGFYLCAWSVGGYEQYFGPGTRLTVT.

This chain uses TRBV5-1 with TRBJ2-6; TRBD1 matches 9 bases. CDR1 and CDR2 from the germline V gene are SGHRS and YFSETQ. Trimming removed 4 bases from V and 0 bases from J; junction bases left unmatched: 5. There are 17 residues in the CDR3. The CDR3 DNA reads as TGCGCCAGCAGCATTGGGACAGGGACCTCTGGGGCCAACGTCCTGACTTTC. Its protein is CASSIGTGTSGANVLTF.

J is TRBJ2-1 and V is TRBV28; weak D call: TRBD1 (5 bases). V lost 7 bases, J lost 3 bases, and 16 bases lay in between. The CDR3 is made up of 15 amino acids. The germline CDR1 and CDR2 sequences are MDHEN and SYDVKM. The CDR3 reads CASIPLGQNYNEQFF. The CDR3 DNA reads as TGTGCCAGCATCCCACTCGGACAAAACTACAATGAGCAGTTCTTC.

V is TRBV30 and J is TRBJ2-7; 8 nucleotides align to TRBD2. CDR1 and CDR2 from the germline V gene are GTSNPN and SVGIG (reference sequence). Germline trimming cut 0 bases from V and 9 bases from J; bases unmatched to any gene: 1. The CDR3 totals 11 residues. Here the CDR3 reads CAWSVRGGQYF. In DNA, the CDR3 is TGTGCCTGGAGTGTACGGGGGGGGCAGTACTTC.

This rearrangement joins TRBV7-9 to TRBJ2-4, with D tentatively TRBD2 (5 bases). The CDR3 is made up of 13 amino acids. Trimming took off 1 base at V and 7 bases at J, with 8 bases between the two ends. The V gene's germline CDR1 is SEHNR and CDR2 FQNEAQ (reference sequence). CDR3 residues: CASSLDRDNIQYF. Written as DNA, the CDR3 is TGTGCCAGCAGCTTAGATCGGGATAACATTCAGTACTTC.

The chain is built from TRBV19 and TRBJ2-7; 8 bases align to TRBD1. The CDR3 has 13 residues. CDR1 and CDR2 (germline): LNHDA, SQIVND (reference sequence). V lost 5 bases to trimming and J lost 3 bases; unmatched junction nucleotides: 3. CDR3 in amino acids: CASSYTGGYEQYF. The CDR3, as DNA: TGTGCCAGTAGTTATACAGGGGGCTACGAGCAGTACTTC.

This chain connects TRBV27 to TRBJ2-2; TRBD2 matches at 10 bases. V was clipped by 6 bases and J by 2 bases; unmatched bases: 9. The CDR3 extends over 17 amino acids. CDR1 and CDR2 from the germline V gene are MNHEY and SMNVEV (reference sequence). The CDR3 region has the DNA TGTGCCAGCAGCCCCCCCCTAGCGGGAGAAAACACCGGGGAGCTGTTTTTT. The encoded protein is CASSPPLAGENTGELFF.

CDR3 in amino acids: CASSDYRGEQYF. The CDR3 region has the DNA TGTGCCAGCAGTGACTACAGGGGCGAGCAGTACTTC. The V and J genes are TRBV27 and TRBJ2-7; 7 bases agree with TRBD1. V was clipped by 5 bases and J by 6 bases; unmatched bases: 4. Germline V gives CDR1 MNHEY, CDR2 SMNVEV (reference sequence). The CDR3 is made up of 12 amino acids.

This chain joins TRBV9 and TRBJ2-5; D is possibly TRBD2 (5 bases). CDR1 is SGDLS, CDR2 YYNGEE, per germline. This CDR3 has 14 residues. Trimming shortened V by 3 bases and J by 5 bases, and 14 bases separated the two germline ends. CDR3 DNA sequence: TGTGCCAGCAGCGGGATTAGAAGAGGGGAGACCCAGTACTTC. Translation: CASSGIRRGETQYF.

Here the CDR3 reads CASTPFDKGNYGYTF. In nucleotides, the CDR3 is TGTGCCAGCACGCCGTTCGACAAGGGAAACTATGGCTACACCTTC. V usage is TRBV19 and J usage is TRBJ1-2; D not certain. This CDR3 is 15 amino acids long. The germline V gene encodes CDR1 LNHDA and CDR2 SQIVND (reference sequence). The ends were cut back, 9 bases at V and 2 bases at J, with 19 bases in the middle.

This chain joins TRBV9 and TRBJ1-3; D is ambiguous. The germline V gene has CDR1 SGDLS and CDR2 YYNGEE. V dropped 4 bases and J dropped 3 bases, with 14 bases sitting between them. The length of the CDR3 is 15 residues. The CDR3 nucleotides are TGTGCCAGCAGCCTCGTGGGCTCTTTTGGAAACACCATATATTTT. Translating gives CASSLVGSFGNTIYF.

This chain connects TRBV6-5 to TRBJ1-2; no clear D gene. The germline V gene has CDR1 MNHEY and CDR2 SVGAGI. V dropped 2 bases and J dropped 4 bases, with 11 bases sitting between them. This CDR3 spans 14 amino acids. CDR3 loop: CASSYGADLYGYTF. The CDR3 DNA sequence: TGTGCCAGCAGTTACGGCGCGGACCTCTATGGCTACACCTTC.

The chain recombines TRBV18 with TRBJ1-5; 7 bases line up with TRBD1. The germline V gene encodes CDR1 KGHSH and CDR2 LQKENI. With 5 bases clipped from V and 0 bases from J, the junction kept 16 bases outside the gene matches. The CDR3 is made up of 19 amino acids. The CDR3: CASSINRGQVSLSNQPQHF. The CDR3 nucleotides read TGTGCCAGCTCAATCAATCGTGGACAGGTAAGTCTTAGCAATCAGCCCCAGCATTTT. Full variable domain (missing parts from reference TRBV18 and TRBJ1-5): NAGVMQNPRHLVRRRGQEARLRCSPMKGHSHVYWYRQLPEEGLKFMVYLQKENIIDESGMPKERFSAEFPKEGPSILRIQQVVRGDSAAYFCASSINRGQVSLSNQPQHFGDGTRLSIL.

J is TRBJ1-5 and V is TRBV28; D unresolved. Per germline, CDR1 MDHEN and CDR2 SYDVKM. Trimming removed 3 bases at V and 2 bases at J, with 14 bases between. The CDR3 contains 16 residues. DNA for the CDR3: TGTGCCAGCAGTTTTTGGGCGGAGGGAGGCAATCAGCCCCAGCATTTT. Its translation: CASSFWAEGGNQPQHF.

This clone was recorded once. V and J are TRBV6-6 and TRBJ2-7; TRBD1 matches 7 bases. After removal of 2 bases from V and 6 bases from J, the junction contained 10 bases not matched to a gene. Germline CDR1 MNHNY, CDR2 SVGAGI (reference sequence). The length of the CDR3 is 15 residues. The CDR3 DNA sequence: TGTGCCAGCAGTTACGTACCGGGACAGTTGGGCGAGCAGTACTTC. Its protein is CASSYVPGQLGEQYF.

The gene calls are TRBV29-1 and TRBJ2-1; 10 bases line up with TRBD2. This CDR3 is built from 11 residues. From germline, CDR1 is SQVTM and CDR2 ANQGSEA. Unmatched junction bases numbered 0, after V lost 7 bases and J lost 6 bases. CDR3 in DNA: TGCAGCGCTAGCGGGGGCAATGAGCAGTTCTTC. Amino acid sequence: CSASGGNEQFF.

This chain connects TRBV13 to TRBJ2-3; D call uncertain. Trimming took 5 bases from V and 6 from J, leaving 6 bases between them. This CDR3 contains 11 residues. Germline CDR1 reads PRHDT; CDR2 reads FYEKMQ (reference sequence). The CDR3 sequence is CASSERDTQYF. CDR3 nucleotides: TGTGCCAGCAGCGAAAGGGATACGCAGTATTTT.

For this clone: At one end, the junction sequence differs from germline, possibly due to a read error. This chain joins TRBV28 and TRBJ2-1, with D possibly being TRBD2 (5 bases). Germline V CDR1 and CDR2: MDHEN, SYDVKM. The CDR3 loop spans 14 amino acids. The chain's CDR3 is CASSLLNPFGVQVF. The CDR3 nucleotides read TGTGCCAGCAGTTTACTAAACCCTTTCGGGGTCCAGGTCTTC. The entire variable domain, with the rest obtained from reference TRBV28 and TRBJ2-1, is as follows: DVKVTQSSRYLVKRTGEKVFLECVQDMDHENMFWYRQDPGLGLRLIYFSYDVKMKEKGDIPEGYSVSREKKERFSLILESASTNQTSMYLCASSLLNPFGVQVFGPGTRLTVL.

This clone was seen a single time. The chain employs TRBV7-6 and TRBJ1-2; D remains ambiguous. The CDR3 has 14 residues. V lost 5 bases and J lost 2, with 12 bases in between. Germline loops: CDR1 SGHVS, CDR2 FNYEAQ. DNA of the CDR3: TGTGCCAGCAGCCCCTTCTCACAGAACTATGGCTACACCTTC. It translates to CASSPFSQNYGYTF.

Only a few counts were recorded for this clone. This chain joins TRBV19 and TRBJ1-2; D unresolved. CDR1 LNHDA and CDR2 SQIVND come from the germline V gene (reference sequence). The CDR3 is 14 amino acids. Trimming left V 6 bases short and J 0 bases short, with 11 bases between. This chain's CDR3 is CASSAGLSNYGYTF. The CDR3 nucleotides read TGTGCCAGTAGCGCTGGACTTTCTAACTATGGCTACACCTTC.